These T cell receptor beta chains were read from a single sample in a study of CD8+ T cells in alopecia areata. Assay used: immunoSEQ multiplex PCR; TCRdb lists only in-frame clones, some missing. The repertoire includes fewer than 250,000 clones, 50% to 60% of them detected once, and approximately 0.44% sits in the top ten. The specimen was CD4+ T cells sorted from blood, collected at week 0. The receptors were sampled from a human donor with alopecia areata. Each CDR3 is given with its conserved first and last residue. Fields, in order: J gene, clone size, D gene, V gene, CDR3 DNA, CDR3 protein. The D gene is left open where the match is weak. The size entry is marked missing in some rows and otherwise reads once, few, many or a size class.

J: TRBJ1-6; size: NA; D: NA; V: TRBV7-9; DNA: TGTGCCAGCAGCTTCGACGGAAGGTCACCCCTCCACTTT; CDR3: CASSFDGRSPLHF
J: TRBJ1-2; size: NA; D: NA; V: TRBV6-5; DNA: TGTGCCAGCAGCTATCAGGGTTCGGACTATGGCTACACCTTC; CDR3: CASSYQGSDYGYTF
J: TRBJ2-7; size: few; D: NA; V: TRBV29-1; DNA: TGCAGCGTTGGTCGCCGAACCTCCTACGAGCAGTACTTC; CDR3: CSVGRRTSYEQYF
J: TRBJ1-2; size: NA; D: NA; V: TRBV14; DNA: TGTGCCAGCAGCCCGGGCATTAACTATGGCTACACCTTC; CDR3: CASSPGINYGYTF
J: TRBJ2-7; size: few; D: NA; V: TRBV12-5; DNA: TGTGCTAGTGGTTTGTTCCCGTCAGGGGGGCGTCGCGAGCAGTACTTC; CDR3: CASGLFPSGGRREQYF
J: TRBJ1-2; size: NA; D: NA; V: TRBV14; DNA: TGTGCCAGCAGCCAAGAGGTTGGAGGGCGAACTAGTGGCTACACCTTC; CDR3: CASSQEVGGRTSGYTF
J: TRBJ1-2; size: NA; D: NA; V: TRBV30; DNA: TGTGCCTGGAGTGTAAAGGGTTTATACTATGGCTACACCTTC; CDR3: CAWSVKGLYYGYTF
J: TRBJ2-7; size: NA; D: TRBD1; V: TRBV15; DNA: TGTGCCACCAGCAGATGGGACAGGGGGCCCGCCAGCTCCTACGAGCAGTACTTC; CDR3: CATSRWDRGPASSYEQYF
J: TRBJ2-7; size: NA; D: TRBD2; V: TRBV6-5; DNA: TGTGCCAGCAGCTCCGGGACTAGCGGACCCCGAGGGTACTTC; CDR3: CASSSGTSGPRGYF
J: TRBJ1-1; size: NA; D: NA; V: TRBV30; DNA: TGTGCCTGCCACAAGGGATCCACTGAAGCTTTCTTT; CDR3: CACHKGSTEAFF
J: TRBJ2-1; size: few; D: NA; V: TRBV7-6; DNA: TGTGCCAGCAGCTTAGGGGACTGGGAGCAGTTCTTC; CDR3: CASSLGDWEQFF
J: TRBJ1-2; size: NA; D: TRBD1; V: TRBV4-1; DNA: TGCGCCAGCAGCCAAGGGACAGGTCCTAACTATGGCTACACCTTC; CDR3: CASSQGTGPNYGYTF
J: TRBJ2-3; size: NA; D: NA; V: TRBV5-4; DNA: TGTGCCAGCAGCTTGAAATCCGTAACCCGAGATACGCAGTATTTT; CDR3: CASSLKSVTRDTQYF
J: TRBJ2-7; size: NA; D: NA; V: TRBV2; DNA: TGTGCCAGCAGTCCCCAGGTGTACGAGCAGTACTTC; CDR3: CASSPQVYEQYF
J: TRBJ2-7; size: few; D: TRBD1; V: TRBV7-9; DNA: TGTGCCAGCAGCCGGACAGGGGATGCCACCTACGAGCAGTACTTC; CDR3: CASSRTGDATYEQYF